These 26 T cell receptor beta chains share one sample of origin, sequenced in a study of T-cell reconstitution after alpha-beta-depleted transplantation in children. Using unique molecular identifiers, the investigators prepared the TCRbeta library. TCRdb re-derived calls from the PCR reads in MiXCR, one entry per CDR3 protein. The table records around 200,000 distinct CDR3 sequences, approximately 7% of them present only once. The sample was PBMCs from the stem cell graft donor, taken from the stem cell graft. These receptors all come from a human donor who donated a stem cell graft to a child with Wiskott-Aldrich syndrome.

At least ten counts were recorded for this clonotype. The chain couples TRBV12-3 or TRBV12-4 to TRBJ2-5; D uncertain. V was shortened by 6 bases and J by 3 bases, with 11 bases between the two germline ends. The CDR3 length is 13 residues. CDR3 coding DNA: TGTGCCAGCAGCCCACGCACCAAAGAGACCCAGTACTTC. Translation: CASSPRTKETQYF.

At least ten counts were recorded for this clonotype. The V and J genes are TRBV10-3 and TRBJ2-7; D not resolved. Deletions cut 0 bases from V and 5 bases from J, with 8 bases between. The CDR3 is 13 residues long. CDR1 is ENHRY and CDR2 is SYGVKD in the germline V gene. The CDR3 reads CAISESIVDEQYF. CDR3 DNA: TGTGCCATCAGTGAGTCGATAGTGGACGAGCAGTACTTC.

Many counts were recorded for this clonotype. The CDR3 sequence is CASSFSTSGGYDTQYF. The CDR3 coding sequence is TGTGCCAGCAGCTTCTCGACTAGCGGGGGGTATGATACGCAGTATTTT. V gene TRBV5-5 combines with J gene TRBJ2-3; 13 nucleotides agree with TRBD2. The CDR3 spans 16 residues. V dropped 2 bases and J dropped 6; count of bases not matched to a gene: 6. Per germline, CDR1 SGHKS and CDR2 YYEKEE (reference sequence).

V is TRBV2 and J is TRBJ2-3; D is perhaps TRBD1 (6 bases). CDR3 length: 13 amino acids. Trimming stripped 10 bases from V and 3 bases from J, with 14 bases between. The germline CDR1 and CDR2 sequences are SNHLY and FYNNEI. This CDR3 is CATTDSQTDTQYF. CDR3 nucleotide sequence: TGTGCCACCACGGACAGCCAGACAGATACGCAGTATTTT. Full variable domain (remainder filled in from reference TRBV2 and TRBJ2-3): EPEVTQTPSHQVTQMGQEVILRCVPISNHLYFYWYRQILGQKVEFLVSFYNNEISEKSEIFDDQFSVERPDGSNFTLKIRSTKLEDSAMYFCATTDSQTDTQYFGPGTRLTVL.

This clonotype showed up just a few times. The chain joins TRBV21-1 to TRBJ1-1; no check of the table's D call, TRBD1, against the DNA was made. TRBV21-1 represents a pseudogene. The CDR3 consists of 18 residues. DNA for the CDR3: TGTGCCAGCAGCAAAGTCTTCCTTGCGCGACAGATGAACACTGAAGCTTTCTTT. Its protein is CASSKVFLARQMNTEAFF.

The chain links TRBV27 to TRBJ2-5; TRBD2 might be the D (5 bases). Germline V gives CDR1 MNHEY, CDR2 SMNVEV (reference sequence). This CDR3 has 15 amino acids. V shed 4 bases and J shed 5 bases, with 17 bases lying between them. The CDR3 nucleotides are TGTGCCAGCAGTTCGCTAGCAAAACCCTGGGAGACCCAGTACTTC. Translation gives CASSSLAKPWETQYF.

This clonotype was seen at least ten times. CDR3 nucleotide sequence: TGCAGTGCTAGAGATCGGACAGGGGGCCCAGATACGCAGTATTTT. Its translation: CSARDRTGGPDTQYF. The chain joins TRBV20-1 to TRBJ2-3; 11 nucleotides agree with TRBD1. The CDR3 has 15 amino acids. The germline gives CDR1 DFQATT, CDR2 SNEGSKA (reference sequence). The V and J ends lost 0 bases and 4 bases, in that order; junction bases with no gene match: 3.

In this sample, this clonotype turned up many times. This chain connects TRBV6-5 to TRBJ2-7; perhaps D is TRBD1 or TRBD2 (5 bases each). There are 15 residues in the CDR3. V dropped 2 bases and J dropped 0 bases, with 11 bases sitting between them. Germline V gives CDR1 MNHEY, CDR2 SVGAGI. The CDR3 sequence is CASSYPSGSSYEQYF. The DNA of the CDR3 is TGTGCCAGCAGTTACCCTTCAGGGAGCTCCTACGAGCAGTACTTC.

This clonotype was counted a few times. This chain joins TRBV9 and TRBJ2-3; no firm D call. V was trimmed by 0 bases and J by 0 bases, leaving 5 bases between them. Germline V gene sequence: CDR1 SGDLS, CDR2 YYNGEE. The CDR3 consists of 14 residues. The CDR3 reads CASSVDGSTDTQYF. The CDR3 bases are TGTGCCAGCAGCGTAGACGGGAGCACAGATACGCAGTATTTT. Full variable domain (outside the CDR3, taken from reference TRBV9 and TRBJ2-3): DSGVTQTPKHLITATGQRVTLRCSPRSGDLSVYWYQQSLDQGLQFLIQYYNGEERAKGNILERFSAQQFPDLHSELNLSSLELGDSALYFCASSVDGSTDTQYFGPGTRLTVL.

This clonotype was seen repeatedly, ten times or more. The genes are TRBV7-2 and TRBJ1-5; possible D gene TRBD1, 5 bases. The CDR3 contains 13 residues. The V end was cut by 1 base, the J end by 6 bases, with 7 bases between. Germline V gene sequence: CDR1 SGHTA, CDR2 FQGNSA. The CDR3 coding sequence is TGTGCCAGCAGCTTAGACAGGTTTCAGCCCCAGCATTTT. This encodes CASSLDRFQPQHF.

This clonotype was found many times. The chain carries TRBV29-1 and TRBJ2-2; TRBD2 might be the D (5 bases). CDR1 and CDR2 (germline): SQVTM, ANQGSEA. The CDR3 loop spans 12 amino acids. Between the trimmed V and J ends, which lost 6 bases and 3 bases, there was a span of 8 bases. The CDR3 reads CSVARDTGELFF. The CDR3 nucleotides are TGCAGCGTAGCGCGGGACACCGGGGAGCTGTTTTTT.

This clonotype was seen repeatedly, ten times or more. The CDR3 protein is CASSYSTGDRQPQHF. CDR3 bases: TGTGCCAGCAGTTACTCAACAGGGGATCGTCAGCCCCAGCATTTT. The chain couples TRBV6-5 to TRBJ1-5; 7 bases align to TRBD1. This CDR3 has 15 residues. Germline V gene sequence: CDR1 MNHEY, CDR2 SVGAGI. The V and J ends lost 0 bases and 6 bases, in that order; junction bases with no gene match: 5.

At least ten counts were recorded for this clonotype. CDR3 sequence: CSAPERGASEQYF. Written as DNA, the CDR3 is TGCAGTGCCCCGGAAAGGGGGGCGAGTGAGCAGTACTTC. This chain connects TRBV20-1 to TRBJ2-7; D assignment may be TRBD1 or TRBD2 (6 bases each). V was pared by 6 bases and J by 7 bases, with 19 bases between. The CDR3 totals 13 residues. The germline gives CDR1 DFQATT, CDR2 SNEGSKA (reference sequence).

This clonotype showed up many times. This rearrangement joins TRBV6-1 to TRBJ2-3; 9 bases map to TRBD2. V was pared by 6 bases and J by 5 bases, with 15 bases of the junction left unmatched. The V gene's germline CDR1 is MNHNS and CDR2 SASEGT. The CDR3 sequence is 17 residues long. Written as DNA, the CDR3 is TGTGCCAGCAGGGATACCCCTAGCGGGGCCCGGGGAGATACGCAGTATTTT. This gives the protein CASRDTPSGARGDTQYF.

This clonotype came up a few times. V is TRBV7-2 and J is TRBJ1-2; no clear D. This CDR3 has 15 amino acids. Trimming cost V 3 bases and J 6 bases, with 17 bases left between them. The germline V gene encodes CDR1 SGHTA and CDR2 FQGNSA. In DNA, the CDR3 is TGTGCCAGCAGCTTTCCCACTAGTCCCATGGATGGCTACACCTTC. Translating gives CASSFPTSPMDGYTF.

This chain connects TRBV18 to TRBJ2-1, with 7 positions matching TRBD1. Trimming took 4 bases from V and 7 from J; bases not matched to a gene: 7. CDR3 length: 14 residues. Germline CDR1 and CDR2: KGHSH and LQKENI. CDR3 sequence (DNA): TGTGCCAGCTCACTCTCGACAGGGATGAATGAGCAGTTCTTC. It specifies CASSLSTGMNEQFF.

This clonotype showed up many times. The CDR3 DNA sequence: TGCGCCAGCAGCCGAAACAGGGAGTCGTACTTC. Its translation: CASSRNRESYF. This chain uses TRBV5-1 with TRBJ2-7; tentative D call: TRBD1 (6 bases). The CDR3 consists of 11 residues. V was shortened by 4 bases and J by 12 bases, with 14 bases between the two germline ends. The germline CDR1 and CDR2 sequences are SGHRS and YFSETQ.

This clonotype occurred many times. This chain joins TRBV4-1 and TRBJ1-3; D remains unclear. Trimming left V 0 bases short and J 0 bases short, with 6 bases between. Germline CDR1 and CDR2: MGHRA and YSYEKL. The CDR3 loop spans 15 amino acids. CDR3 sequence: CASSQDQDSGNTIYF. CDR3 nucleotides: TGCGCCAGCAGCCAAGATCAAGACTCTGGAAACACCATATATTTT.

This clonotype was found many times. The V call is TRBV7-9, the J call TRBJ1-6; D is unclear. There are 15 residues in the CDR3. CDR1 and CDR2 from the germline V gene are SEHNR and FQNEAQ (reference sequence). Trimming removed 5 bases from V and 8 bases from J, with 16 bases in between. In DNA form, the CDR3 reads TGTGCCAGCAGCCCCATGTCGGGTGGAGATTCACCCCTCCACTTT. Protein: CASSPMSGGDSPLHF.

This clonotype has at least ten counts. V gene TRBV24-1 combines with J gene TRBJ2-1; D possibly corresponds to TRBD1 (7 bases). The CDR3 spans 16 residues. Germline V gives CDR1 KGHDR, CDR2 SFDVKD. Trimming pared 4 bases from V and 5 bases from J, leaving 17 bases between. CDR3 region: CATSDQSGGLDNEQFF. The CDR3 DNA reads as TGTGCCACCAGTGACCAATCAGGGGGGTTGGACAATGAGCAGTTCTTC.

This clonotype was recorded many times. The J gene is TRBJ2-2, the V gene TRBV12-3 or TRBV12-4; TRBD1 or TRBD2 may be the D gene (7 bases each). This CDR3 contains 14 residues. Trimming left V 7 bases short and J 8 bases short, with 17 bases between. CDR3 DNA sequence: TGTGCCAGCATCAAATCAGGGGGGGCGGGGGAGCTGTTTTTT. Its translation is CASIKSGGAGELFF.

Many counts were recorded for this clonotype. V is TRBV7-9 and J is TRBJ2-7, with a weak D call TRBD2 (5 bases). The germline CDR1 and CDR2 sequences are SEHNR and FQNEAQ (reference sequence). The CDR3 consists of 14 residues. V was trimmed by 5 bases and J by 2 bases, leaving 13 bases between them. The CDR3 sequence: CASSKSTSTYEQYF. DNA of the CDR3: TGTGCCAGCAGCAAATCAACTAGTACCTACGAGCAGTACTTC.

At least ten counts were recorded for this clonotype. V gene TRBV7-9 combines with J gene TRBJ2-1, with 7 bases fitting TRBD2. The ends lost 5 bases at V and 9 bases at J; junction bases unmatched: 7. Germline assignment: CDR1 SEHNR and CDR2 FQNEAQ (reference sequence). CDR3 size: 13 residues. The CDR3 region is CASSQRSGFEQFF. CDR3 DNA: TGTGCCAGCAGCCAACGTAGCGGGTTTGAGCAGTTCTTC.

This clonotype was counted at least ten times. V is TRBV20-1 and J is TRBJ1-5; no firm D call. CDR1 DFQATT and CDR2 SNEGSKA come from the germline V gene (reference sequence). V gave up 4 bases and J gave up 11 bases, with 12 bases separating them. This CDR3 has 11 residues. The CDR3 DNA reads TGCAGTGCTACCACCAAAATGGCCCAGCATTTT. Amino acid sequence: CSATTKMAQHF.

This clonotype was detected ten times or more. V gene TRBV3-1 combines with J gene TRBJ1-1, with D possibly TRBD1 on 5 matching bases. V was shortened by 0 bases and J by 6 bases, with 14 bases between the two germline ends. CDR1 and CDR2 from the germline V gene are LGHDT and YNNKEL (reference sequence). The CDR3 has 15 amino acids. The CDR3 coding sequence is TGTGCCAGCAGCCAAGATTCCCTAAGGGGAGCTGAAGCTTTCTTT. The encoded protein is CASSQDSLRGAEAFF.

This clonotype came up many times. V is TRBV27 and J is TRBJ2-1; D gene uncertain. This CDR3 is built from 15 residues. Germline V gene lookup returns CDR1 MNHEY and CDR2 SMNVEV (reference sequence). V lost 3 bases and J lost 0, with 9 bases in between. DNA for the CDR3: TGTGCCAGCAGTTTTGAACCCAGCTCCTACAATGAGCAGTTCTTC. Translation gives CASSFEPSSYNEQFF.